The 25 T cell receptor beta chains reported below all come from one sample, sequenced in a study of molecular identifiers for immune sequencing clone quantification. TCRdb reprocessed the PCR reads with MiXCR, giving one entry per CDR3 protein. Here the sample spans around 320,000 distinct CDR3 sequences, roughly a quarter being singletons. The sample taken for sequencing was naive CD8+ T cells from blood, with Jurkat cell RNA spiked in. The subset here: FACS-sorted CD8+CD4-CCR7+CD45RA+ naive T cells. Receptors originate from a human donor in good health. Some libraries in this study had Jurkat cell RNA spiked in.

About this clonotype: A much larger clone sits a single nucleotide away, making a read error possible. The V call is TRBV7-2, the J call TRBJ2-3; the D gene could be TRBD1 or TRBD2 (7 bases each). V was shortened by 5 bases and J by 3 bases, with 21 bases between the two germline ends. Germline CDR1 SGHTA, CDR2 FQGNSA. The length of the CDR3 is 17 residues. DNA for the CDR3: TGTGCCAGCAGCACACCGCTTGACAGGGAGGGGACAGATACGCAGTATTTT. It is translated as CASSTPLDREGTDTQYF.

The V call is TRBV6-2 or TRBV6-3, the J call TRBJ1-1; 8 bases line up with TRBD1. The ends lost 2 bases at V and 5 bases at J; junction bases unmatched: 10. Germline CDR1 reads MNHEY; CDR2 reads SVGEGT. The CDR3 has 16 amino acids. The CDR3 nucleotides are TGTGCCAGCAGTTACGGGTATCCAGGGGGCGGGACTGAAGCTTTCTTT. This gives the protein CASSYGYPGGGTEAFF.

This clonotype showed up just a few times. This rearrangement joins TRBV27 to TRBJ1-1, with a possible D match to TRBD1 (6 bases). The CDR3 loop spans 17 amino acids. Germline CDR1 and CDR2: MNHEY and SMNVEV (reference sequence). The germline V and J ends were trimmed by 2 bases and 1 base, with 17 bases remaining between them. CDR3 sequence (DNA): TGTGCCAGCAGTTTAACGGCGGGGGGGGCCCCGAACACTGAAGCTTTCTTT. Its protein product is CASSLTAGGAPNTEAFF.

This chain uses TRBV25-1 with TRBJ2-7, with D perhaps assigned TRBD1 or TRBD2 (6 bases each). V shed 3 bases and J shed 5 bases, with 23 bases lying between them. The CDR3 totals 17 residues. Germline assignment: CDR1 MGHDK and CDR2 SYGVNS. CDR3: CASSDHRRQAGIHEQYF. DNA of the CDR3: TGTGCCAGCAGTGACCATAGGCGACAGGCGGGGATCCACGAGCAGTACTTC.

At least ten counts were recorded for this clonotype. The CDR3 reads CASSSRGTGELFF. DNA of the CDR3: TGTGCCAGCAGCTCCCGGGGCACCGGGGAGCTGTTTTTT. The chain uses TRBV9 and TRBJ2-2, with a tentative D call TRBD2 (5 bases). V was shortened by 4 bases and J by 4 bases, with 8 bases between the two germline ends. The CDR3 runs 13 residues. Per germline, CDR1 SGDLS and CDR2 YYNGEE.

The J gene is TRBJ2-7, the V gene TRBV27; D is perhaps TRBD1 or TRBD2 (5 bases each). Per the germline V gene, CDR1 is MNHEY and CDR2 is SMNVEV (reference sequence). The CDR3 runs to 14 residues. Between the trimmed V and J ends, which lost 2 bases and 6 bases, there was a span of 14 bases. CDR3 loop: CASSLNGARCEQYF. CDR3 sequence (DNA): TGTGCCAGCAGTTTAAACGGGGCGCGCTGCGAGCAGTACTTC.

This clonotype was counted between two and nine times. The rearrangement uses TRBV19 and TRBJ1-2, with 10 bases fitting TRBD1. Germline values: CDR1 LNHDA, CDR2 SQIVND (reference sequence). This CDR3 region has 14 residues. The V gene end was trimmed by 7 bases and the J gene end by 4 bases; junction bases not matched to a gene: 6. The CDR3 spells CASKDRGYFYGYTF. The CDR3 DNA reads as TGTGCCAGTAAGGACAGGGGGTACTTCTATGGCTACACCTTC.

The chain recombines TRBV30 with TRBJ1-1; maybe TRBD1 (5 bases). The CDR3 contains 14 residues. The ends were cut back, 5 bases at V and 5 bases at J, with 18 bases in the middle. The V gene's germline CDR1 is GTSNPN and CDR2 SVGIG (reference sequence). This CDR3 is CAWDPGLSATEAFF. Written as DNA, the CDR3 is TGTGCCTGGGACCCAGGGCTTTCCGCGACTGAAGCTTTCTTT.

This clonotype was counted ten times or more. V gene TRBV25-1 combines with J gene TRBJ2-5; no firm D call. With 7 bases removed from V and 2 bases from J, the gap between germline ends came to 5 bases. This CDR3 contains 11 residues. Germline CDR1 is MGHDK and CDR2 is SYGVNS. CDR3 protein: CASIGQETQYF. DNA of the CDR3: TGTGCCAGCATAGGACAAGAGACCCAGTACTTC.

On this clonotype: A much larger clone differs by one base, so this may be a read error. V and J are TRBV10-3 and TRBJ2-5; TRBD2 matches at 8 bases. The germline V gene has CDR1 ENHRY and CDR2 SYGVKD. The CDR3 is 14 amino acids. The CDR3 sequence is CAISRLASQESQYF. DNA for the CDR3: TGTGCCATCAGCCGACTAGCGTCCCAAGAGTCCCAGTACTTC.

The chain employs TRBV10-3 and TRBJ2-2, with TRBD1 identical over 8 bases. CDR3 length: 13 residues. Germline V gene lookup returns CDR1 ENHRY and CDR2 SYGVKD. Trimming cost V 7 bases and J 3 bases; bases outside gene matches: 1. CDR3 coding DNA: TGTGCCATCAAGGACAGGGACACCGGGGAGCTGTTTTTT. Translating gives CAIKDRDTGELFF.

This clonotype has ten or more counts. V gene TRBV6-5 combines with J gene TRBJ1-1, with TRBD1 matching 11 bases. Germline CDR1 is MNHEY and CDR2 is SVGAGI. With V trimmed by 5 bases and J by 3 bases, 5 bases remained unmatched. The CDR3 is 15 amino acids. CDR3 bases: TGTGCCAGCAGTGGAGGGACAGGGGGATACACTGAAGCTTTCTTT. Protein: CASSGGTGGYTEAFF.

This clonotype was found many times. The chain is built from TRBV6-1 and TRBJ1-6; D not resolved. Trimming cost V 3 bases and J 10 bases, with 7 bases left between them. From germline, CDR1 is MNHNS and CDR2 SASEGT. The CDR3 is 12 residues long. The CDR3 region is CASSDSGSPLHF. The CDR3 DNA sequence: TGTGCCAGCAGTGACAGTGGGTCACCCCTCCACTTT.

This clonotype was counted many times. CDR3 nucleotides: TGTGCCAGTAGTGGAAGCGGGAGCTCTACCGGGGAGCTGTTTTTT. Translation gives CASSGSGSSTGELFF. V and J are TRBV19 and TRBJ2-2; 8 nucleotides align to TRBD2. Losses at the gene ends were 5 bases for V and 5 bases for J; bases not matched to a gene: 7. Germline CDR1 is LNHDA and CDR2 is SQIVND (reference sequence). The CDR3 has 15 amino acids.

V usage is TRBV28 and J usage is TRBJ2-3, with a tentative D call TRBD1 (5 bases). Trimming removed 7 bases from V and 6 bases from J, with 14 bases in between. Germline-derived CDR1 and CDR2 are MDHEN and SYDVKM. This CDR3 region has 13 residues. The CDR3 sequence is CASISGWWDTQYF. For the CDR3, the DNA is TGTGCCAGCATTTCAGGGTGGTGGGATACGCAGTATTTT.

This clonotype was seen only a few times. The chain couples TRBV6-5 to TRBJ2-6, with D unclear. The V end was cut by 1 base, the J end by 3 bases, with 13 bases between. CDR1 is MNHEY and CDR2 is SVGAGI in the germline V gene. The CDR3 runs 17 residues. The CDR3 loop is CASSYFEGSLGANVLTF. The CDR3 DNA is TGTGCCAGCAGTTACTTCGAAGGGTCTCTTGGGGCCAACGTCCTGACTTTC.

This chain connects TRBV15 to TRBJ2-1; D gene ambiguous. The CDR3 sequence is 16 residues long. With 3 bases removed from V and 4 bases from J, the gap between germline ends came to 16 bases. Germline loops: CDR1 LNHNV, CDR2 YYDKDF (reference sequence). CDR3 residues: CATSSPDPEPYNEQFF. In DNA form, the CDR3 reads TGTGCCACCAGCAGTCCCGACCCTGAACCTTACAATGAGCAGTTCTTC.

This clonotype was counted between two and nine times. Being one base from a much bigger clone, this may be a read error. V gene TRBV29-1 combines with J gene TRBJ1-1; D remains unclear. Germline V gene lookup returns CDR1 SQVTM and CDR2 ANQGSEA. The CDR3 is 16 amino acids. Here the CDR3 DNA reads TGCAGCGTTGTAGAAGTGGACCCCTACGAGAACACTGAAGCTTCCTTT. Its translation is CSVVEVDPYENTEASF.

A note on this clonotype: A much larger clone sits a single nucleotide away, making a read error possible. The CDR3 does not close with the conserved phenylalanine or tryptophan, likely indicating a read error. The chain joins TRBV9 to TRBJ2-3; D not resolved. V was cut by 0 bases and J by 1 base, with 6 bases left in between. The CDR3 consists of 14 residues. Germline values: CDR1 SGDLS, CDR2 YYNGEE. The CDR3 sequence is CASSVGVGTDTQYS. The DNA of the CDR3 is TGTGCCAGCAGCGTAGGGGTAGGCACAGATACGCAGTATTCT.

The rearrangement joins TRBV4-1 to TRBJ2-2, with 7 bases aligning to TRBD1. The germline V gene encodes CDR1 MGHRA and CDR2 YSYEKL. The CDR3 spans 14 residues. With 4 bases clipped from V and 4 bases from J, the junction kept 3 bases outside the gene matches. The CDR3 region has the DNA TGCGCCAGCAGCCTGGGGACAGTCACCGGGGAGCTGTTTTTT. Encoded protein: CASSLGTVTGELFF.

The sample holds many counts of this clonotype. Here the CDR3 DNA reads TGTGCCAGCAGCTTCCCTAGGGGGGGCGCGGGGGCTAATGAAAAACTGTTTTTT. Its translation: CASSFPRGGAGANEKLFF. J is TRBJ1-4 and V is TRBV7-8; possible D gene TRBD1, 6 bases. Germline V gene sequence: CDR1 SGHVS, CDR2 FQNEAQ. The CDR3 runs to 18 residues. V was pared by 3 bases and J by 3 bases, with 20 bases between.

Many counts were recorded for this clonotype. V and J are TRBV30 and TRBJ1-1, with unresolved D. Trimming left V 0 bases short and J 4 bases short, with 6 bases between. Germline V gene data show CDR1 as GTSNPN and CDR2 as SVGIG (reference sequence). The CDR3 extends over 12 amino acids. DNA of the CDR3: TGTGCCTGGAGTGTATTGGGCACTGAAGCTTTCTTT. It codes for CAWSVLGTEAFF.

At least ten counts were recorded for this clonotype. The rearrangement links TRBV2 to TRBJ2-7, with D uncertain. The CDR3 runs 13 residues. The germline V gene has CDR1 SNHLY and CDR2 FYNNEI. V lost 4 bases, J lost 2 bases, and 9 bases lay in between. The CDR3 DNA reads TGTGCCAGCAGTGTCGCGGTCCCCTACGAGCAGTACTTC. This codes for CASSVAVPYEQYF.

In its sample, this clonotype was seen many times. The V gene is TRBV6-2 or TRBV6-3, the J gene TRBJ1-1; D gene unclear. Germline lookup yields CDR1 MNHEY and CDR2 SVGEGT. The CDR3 spans 13 residues. V lost 2 bases, J lost 7 bases, and 11 bases lay in between. The CDR3 region is CASSYNYGFEAFF. The CDR3 DNA reads TGTGCCAGCAGTTACAACTACGGATTTGAAGCTTTCTTT.

This clonotype was seen repeatedly, ten times or more. The V gene is TRBV12-3 or TRBV12-4, the J gene TRBJ2-1, with 9 positions matching TRBD1. The trim removed 6 bases at V and 8 bases at J, leaving 11 bases unmatched. The CDR3 is 15 residues long. The CDR3, as DNA: TGTGCCAGCAGCGCACCGGGACAGGGTCTCGATGAGCAGTTCTTC. This gives the protein CASSAPGQGLDEQFF.